Listed below are T cell receptor beta chains from one sample, sequenced in a study of T cell repertoires and HLA-DP antigens. Some clones are missing from TCRdb's copy, which holds only in-frame ones; the method was immunoSEQ multiplex PCR. The repertoire includes almost 90,000 clones, about 89% of them detected once, and around 1.7% sits in the top ten. Their recognized antigens are unknown. The sequencing sample was made of CD4+ T cells from PBMCs. These receptors were taken from a man aged 50 or older in good health and CMV-seronegative. CDR3s leave out the opening cysteine and the closing phenylalanine or tryptophan. Fields, in order: V gene, J gene, CDR3 protein.

TRBV5-6,TRBJ2-3,ASSFMGGRLTDTQY
TRBV7-2,TRBJ1-1,ASSLGTLNTEAF
TRBV4-3,TRBJ1-1,ASSQSGNTEAF
TRBV28,TRBJ2-7,ASRASGSTEQY
TRBV6-6,TRBJ2-3,ASSYRGTDTQY
TRBV5-1,TRBJ2-1,ASSLQGTQGTKF
TRBV27,TRBJ1-2,ASSFGRVPNYGYT
TRBV18,TRBJ1-2,ASSPFDRANYGYT
TRBV7-2,TRBJ1-5,ASSTGTGDQPQH
TRBV25-1,TRBJ1-2,ASSEYAENYGYT
TRBV29-1,TRBJ1-3,SVRNSGNTIY
TRBV7-6,TRBJ2-2,ASSKGQHTGELF
TRBV7-8,TRBJ1-2,ASSDSVRGYGYT
TRBV9,TRBJ1-4,ASRQGSTGKLF
TRBV7-2,TRBJ1-4,ASSLSLDRIEKLF
TRBV7-2,TRBJ1-4,ASSQQVATNEKLF
TRBV5-1,TRBJ1-1,ASSDGTLGVAF
TRBV18,TRBJ1-6,ASSPLDRGAVSSYNSPLH
TRBV2,TRBJ2-2,ASSRREVRNTGELF
TRBV7-8,TRBJ2-7,ASSLEDRAYEQY
TRBV10-3,TRBJ1-5,AISAVIGTTSNQPQH
TRBV19,TRBJ2-2,ATTPPGAGELF
TRBV30,TRBJ2-5,AWRTAQETQY
TRBV27,TRBJ2-3,ASSLTSGSTDTQY
TRBV7-8,TRBJ2-5,ASSYPGQGAGETQY
TRBV25-1,TRBJ2-1,ASSENRDGNEQF
TRBV30,TRBJ1-6,AWRLRQGRNSPLH
TRBV28,TRBJ2-5,ASSAGGPAETQY
TRBV4-3,TRBJ1-1,ASSPEPRANTEAF
TRBV7-3,TRBJ1-1,ASSPRTGKGPARGWNTEAF
TRBV5-1,TRBJ2-1,ASSLVAGTYNEQF
TRBV11-3,TRBJ1-1,ASSLLQGTEAF
TRBV6-5,TRBJ2-7,ASSRTSGAYEQY
TRBV19,TRBJ2-3,ASSTLRSSGGRNTQY
TRBV10-2,TRBJ2-1,ASSEAGRSYNEQF
TRBV30,TRBJ2-7,AWSVQGGIAYEQY
TRBV6-5,TRBJ1-5,ASRRDSNQPQH
TRBV30,TRBJ1-1,AWSTQRQGRFGNTEAF
TRBV6-5,TRBJ1-3,ASSRQGNSGNTIY